This T cell receptor (beta chain) was captured by sequencing in a study of CD8 T cells in ankylosing spondylitis. Study observations and caveats: There was reportedly significant enrichment of clones that were disease-linked in matched ankylosing spondylitis synovial fluid.

The CDR3 extends over 17 amino acids. Germline CDR1 reads SGHRS; CDR2 reads YFSETQ. The ends lost 0 bases at V and 2 bases at J; junction bases unmatched: 7. The authors made TCR beta libraries by quantitative 5'-RACE with molecular barcodes. TCRdb recomputed calls from the 5' RACE reads with MiXCR, one row per CDR3 protein. The data contain 300,000 to 350,000 distinct CDR3 sequences, around 10% of them singletons. About this clonotype: Its target is unknown.

The specimen sequenced was blood, either unsorted or a sorted T cell fraction (not recorded which). V gene TRBV5-1 combines with J gene TRBJ2-1, with 8 bases aligning to TRBD2. The origin of this receptor is a female donor with ankylosing spondylitis or in good health (not recorded which). The CDR3 sequence: CASSLVGRGVAYNEQFF. CDR3 DNA: TGCGCCAGCAGCTTGGTGGGGCGGGGGGTCGCCTACAATGAGCAGTTCTTC.